The 16 T cell receptor beta chains in this list originate from one sample, sequenced in a study of cytotoxic CD8 clonotypes in ibrutinib-treated CLL. The protocol was immunoSEQ multiplex PCR, while the TCRdb copy is restricted to in-frame clones and leaves out a portion. The sample holds 200,000 to 250,000 clones, around three quarters seen once. The source material was PBMCs, sampled after 24 months of ibrutinib treatment. Receptor source: a human donor with chronic lymphocytic leukemia.

The V and J genes are TRBV19 and TRBJ2-1, with D tentatively TRBD1 or TRBD2 (5 bases each). This CDR3 comprises 13 residues. Germline CDR1 reads LNHDA; CDR2 reads SQIVND (reference sequence). With 1 base removed from V and 13 bases from J, the gap between germline ends came to 14 bases. The CDR3 reads CASSIGGAPTQFF. In nucleotides, the CDR3 is TGTGCCAGTAGTATAGGAGGGGCACCGACTCAGTTCTTC.

The V gene is TRBV6-5, the J gene TRBJ2-7; D not resolved. V lost 2 bases and J 3 bases, leaving 14 bases between the germline ends. CDR1 is MNHEY and CDR2 is SVGAGI in the germline V gene. This CDR3 contains 15 residues. The CDR3 sequence is CASSYRFDSSYEQYF. The CDR3 DNA reads as TGTGCCAGCAGTTACCGGTTTGATAGCAGCTACGAGCAGTACTTC.

The chain couples TRBV5-4 to TRBJ2-2, with D perhaps matching TRBD1 or TRBD2 (5 bases each). The CDR3 runs to 16 residues. Trimming took 0 bases from V and 1 from J, leaving 10 bases between them. Germline V lookup: CDR1 SGHNT, CDR2 YYREEE (reference sequence). DNA of the CDR3: TGTGCCAGCAGCTTGGTCGAGGGGAAGAACACCGGGGAGCTGTTTTTT. This encodes CASSLVEGKNTGELFF.

This clone has a handful of counts. One end of the junction is discordant with germline, which a read error may explain. The chain links TRBV4-3 to TRBJ2-7; D perhaps matches TRBD2 (5 bases). Germline CDR1 LGHNA, CDR2 YSLEER. CDR3 length equals 14 residues. This CDR3 reads CASSRAETSYEQYF. DNA of the CDR3: TGCGCTAGCAGCAGAGCGGAGACATCCTACGAGCAGTACTTC.

The J gene is TRBJ2-7, the V gene TRBV6-6; D is unclear. V gave up 4 bases and J gave up 6 bases, with 16 bases separating them. The germline V gene encodes CDR1 MNHNY and CDR2 SVGAGI (reference sequence). The CDR3 sequence is 14 residues long. This CDR3 reads CASSFTSANSEQYF. The CDR3 DNA reads TGTGCCAGCAGTTTTACGTCGGCGAACAGCGAGCAGTACTTC.

V and J are TRBV19 and TRBJ1-2, with D possibly TRBD1 on 5 matching bases. V was trimmed by 5 bases and J by 8 bases, leaving 15 bases between them. CDR1 LNHDA and CDR2 SQIVND come from the germline V gene (reference sequence). The CDR3 loop spans 13 amino acids. DNA of the CDR3: TGTGCCAGTAGTCCCCAGGGCTTGGAGGGCTACACCTTC. It is translated as CASSPQGLEGYTF.

The chain recombines TRBV9 with TRBJ2-1, with 12 bases that match TRBD2. The CDR3 length is 16 residues. CDR1 is SGDLS, CDR2 YYNGEE, per germline. V was pared by 4 bases and J by 1 base, with 3 bases of the junction left unmatched. The CDR3 DNA is TGTGCCAGCAGCACCGGGACTAGCGGGTCCTACAATGAGCAGTTCTTC. It specifies CASSTGTSGSYNEQFF.

The V gene is TRBV7-3, the J gene TRBJ2-1; 10 nucleotides match TRBD2. This CDR3 is built from 15 residues. Germline loops: CDR1 SGHTA, CDR2 FQGTGA. Here the CDR3 reads CATSGQKSSENEQFF. CDR3 coding DNA: TGTGCGACTAGCGGGCAAAAAAGCTCAGAGAATGAGCAGTTCTTC.

V is TRBV2 and J is TRBJ1-1; TRBD1 matches at 11 bases. Trimming removed 7 bases from V and 7 bases from J; junction bases left unmatched: 8. From germline, CDR1 is SNHLY and CDR2 FYNNEI. The CDR3 runs to 14 residues. In nucleotides, the CDR3 is TGTGCCAGCACCACGGGACAGGGGGGTGGTGAAGCTTTCTTT. This encodes CASTTGQGGGEAFF.

A few counts support this clone. V usage is TRBV19 and J usage is TRBJ1-2, with TRBD1 matching over 10 bases. The length of the CDR3 is 14 residues. The V gene end was trimmed by 4 bases and the J gene end by 8 bases; junction bases not matched to a gene: 7. The germline gives CDR1 LNHDA, CDR2 SQIVND (reference sequence). The CDR3 sequence is CASSRGTTGGGYTF. The CDR3 DNA reads as TGTGCCAGTAGTAGAGGGACGACAGGGGGCGGCTACACCTTC. The variable domain in full, with the rest retrieved from reference TRBV19 and TRBJ1-2, is DGGITQSPKYLFRKEGQNVTLSCEQNLNHDAMYWYRQDPGQGLRLIYYSQIVNDFQKGDIAEGYSVSREKKESFPLTVTSAQKNPTAFYLCASSRGTTGGGYTFGSGTRLTVV.

The chain is built from TRBV27 and TRBJ1-2, with D hard to call. Germline V gene lookup returns CDR1 MNHEY and CDR2 SMNVEV (reference sequence). CDR3 length: 14 amino acids. V was pared by 3 bases and J by 6 bases, with 14 bases between. CDR3 amino acids: CASSFIGGGDGYTF. In DNA, the CDR3 is TGTGCCAGCAGTTTCATTGGAGGTGGCGATGGCTACACCTTC.

The V gene is TRBV28, the J gene TRBJ2-3; 8 bases fit TRBD1. V lost 7 bases and J lost 3; bases outside the gene matches: 0. Germline V CDR1 and CDR2: MDHEN, SYDVKM. The CDR3 is made up of 12 amino acids. CDR3 sequence: CASNRGTDTQYF. The DNA for the CDR3 is TGTGCCAGCAACAGGGGGACAGATACGCAGTATTTT.

The chain joins TRBV6-5 to TRBJ1-1; D might be TRBD1 (5 bases). Germline values: CDR1 MNHEY, CDR2 SVGAGI. The CDR3 covers 13 residues. Trimming shortened V by 11 bases and J by 1 base, and 14 bases separated the two germline ends. As DNA, the CDR3 is TGTGCCTCGATGGGACTATCGAACACTGAAGCTTTCTTT. Protein product: CASMGLSNTEAFF.

The chain is built from TRBV28 and TRBJ1-1, with D perhaps TRBD1 (5 bases). Germline CDR1 reads MDHEN; CDR2 reads SYDVKM. Trimming pared 2 bases from V and 5 bases from J, leaving 12 bases between. This CDR3 is 14 amino acids long. The CDR3 region is CASSLGQGETEAFF. The CDR3 DNA is TGTGCCAGCAGTTTAGGTCAGGGTGAGACTGAAGCTTTCTTT.

The V gene is TRBV7-3, the J gene TRBJ1-5; D remains ambiguous. V lost 0 bases, J lost 4 bases, and 4 bases lay in between. CDR3 length: 13 amino acids. Germline V gives CDR1 SGHTA, CDR2 FQGTGA. This chain's CDR3 is CASSLTTNQPQHF. The CDR3 DNA sequence: TGTGCCAGCAGCTTAACAACAAATCAGCCCCAGCATTTT.

This clone was detected only a few times. The rearrangement links TRBV27 to TRBJ2-5, with D unclear. CDR1 is MNHEY and CDR2 is SMNVEV in the germline V gene (reference sequence). The CDR3 has 12 residues. Trimming removed 4 bases from V and 5 bases from J, with 8 bases in between. The CDR3 bases are TGTGCCAGCAGTTCGTCGCTGGAGACCCAGTACTTC. Translating gives CASSSSLETQYF.